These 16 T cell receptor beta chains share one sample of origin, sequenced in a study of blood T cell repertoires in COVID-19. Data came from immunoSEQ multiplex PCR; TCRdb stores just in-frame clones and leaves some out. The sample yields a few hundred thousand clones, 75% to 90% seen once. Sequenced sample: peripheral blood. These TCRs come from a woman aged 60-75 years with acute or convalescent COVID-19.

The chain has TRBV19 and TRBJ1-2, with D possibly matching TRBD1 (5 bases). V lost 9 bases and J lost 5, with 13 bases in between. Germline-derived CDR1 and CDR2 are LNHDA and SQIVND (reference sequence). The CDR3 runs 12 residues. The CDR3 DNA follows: TGTGCCAGCTCCGGGGGATGGTATGGCTACACCTTC. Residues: CASSGGWYGYTF.

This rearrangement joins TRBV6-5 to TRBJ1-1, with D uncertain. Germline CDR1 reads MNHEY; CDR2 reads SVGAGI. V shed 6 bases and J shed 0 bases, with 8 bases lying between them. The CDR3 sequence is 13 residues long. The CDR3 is CASSLIMNTEAFF. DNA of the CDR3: TGTGCCAGCAGCCTTATAATGAACACTGAAGCTTTCTTT.

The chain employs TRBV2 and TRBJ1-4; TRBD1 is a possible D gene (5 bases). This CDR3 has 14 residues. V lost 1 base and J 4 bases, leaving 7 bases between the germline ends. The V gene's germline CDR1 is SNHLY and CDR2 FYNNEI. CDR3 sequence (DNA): TGTGCCAGCAGTGAAGGGGGACTTAATGAAAAACTGTTTTTT. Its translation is CASSEGGLNEKLFF.

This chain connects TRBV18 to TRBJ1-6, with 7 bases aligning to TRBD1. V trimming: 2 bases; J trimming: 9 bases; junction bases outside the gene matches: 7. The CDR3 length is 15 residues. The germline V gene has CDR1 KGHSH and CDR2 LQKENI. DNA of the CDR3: TGTGCCAGCTCACCAAGACAGGGTGAGGGTTCACCCCTCCACTTT. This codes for CASSPRQGEGSPLHF. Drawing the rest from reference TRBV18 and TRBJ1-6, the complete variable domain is NAGVMQNPRHLVRRRGQEARLRCSPMKGHSHVYWYRQLPEEGLKFMVYLQKENIIDESGMPKERFSAEFPKEGPSILRIQQVVRGDSAAYFCASSPRQGEGSPLHFGNGTRLTVT.

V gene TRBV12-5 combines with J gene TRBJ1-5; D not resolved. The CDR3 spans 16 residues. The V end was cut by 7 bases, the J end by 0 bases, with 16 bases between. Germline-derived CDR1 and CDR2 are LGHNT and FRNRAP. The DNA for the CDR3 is TGTGCTAGTGCCCACTGCCCGCTTAATAGCAATCAGCCCCAGCATTTT. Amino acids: CASAHCPLNSNQPQHF.

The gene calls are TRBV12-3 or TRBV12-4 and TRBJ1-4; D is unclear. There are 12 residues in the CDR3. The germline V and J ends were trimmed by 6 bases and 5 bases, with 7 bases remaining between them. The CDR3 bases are TGTGCCAGCAGCCCTCGGAATGAAAAACTGTTTTTT. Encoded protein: CASSPRNEKLFF.

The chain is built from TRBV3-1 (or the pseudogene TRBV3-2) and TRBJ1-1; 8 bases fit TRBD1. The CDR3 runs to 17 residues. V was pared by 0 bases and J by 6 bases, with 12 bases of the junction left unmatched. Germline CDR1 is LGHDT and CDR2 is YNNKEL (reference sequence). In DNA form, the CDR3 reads TGTGCCAGCAGCCAAGATTTACCAGGGGGCACCCGGGCTGAAGCTTTCTTT. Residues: CASSQDLPGGTRAEAFF.

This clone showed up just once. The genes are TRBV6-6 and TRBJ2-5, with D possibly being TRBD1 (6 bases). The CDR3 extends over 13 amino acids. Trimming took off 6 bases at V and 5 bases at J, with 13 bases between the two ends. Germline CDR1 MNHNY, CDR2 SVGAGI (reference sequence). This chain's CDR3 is CASRANRAETQYF. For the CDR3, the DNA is TGTGCCAGCAGAGCAAACAGGGCGGAGACCCAGTACTTC.

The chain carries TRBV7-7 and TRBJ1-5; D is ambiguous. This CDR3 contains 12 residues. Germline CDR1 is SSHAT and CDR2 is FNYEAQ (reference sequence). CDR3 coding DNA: TGTGCTAGCGAAAACGGGGATCAGCCCCAGCATTTT. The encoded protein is CASENGDQPQHF.

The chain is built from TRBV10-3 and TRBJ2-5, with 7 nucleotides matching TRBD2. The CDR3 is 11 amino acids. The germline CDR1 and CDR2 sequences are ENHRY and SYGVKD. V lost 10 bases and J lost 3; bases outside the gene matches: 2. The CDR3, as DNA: TGTGCCACCCGGGGGGAAGAGACCCAGTACTTC. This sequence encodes CATRGEETQYF.

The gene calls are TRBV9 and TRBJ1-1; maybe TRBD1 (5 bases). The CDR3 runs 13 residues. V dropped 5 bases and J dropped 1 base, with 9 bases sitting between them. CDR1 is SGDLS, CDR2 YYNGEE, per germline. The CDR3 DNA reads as TGTGCCAGCAGTAGGACAACGAACACTGAAGCTTTCTTT. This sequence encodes CASSRTTNTEAFF.

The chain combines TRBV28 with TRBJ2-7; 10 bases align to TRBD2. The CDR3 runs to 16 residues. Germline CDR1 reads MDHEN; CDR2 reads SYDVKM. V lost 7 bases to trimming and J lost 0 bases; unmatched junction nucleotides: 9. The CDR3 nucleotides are TGTGCCAGCACTCAATCCACTAGCGGGGCCTCCTACGAGCAGTACTTC. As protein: CASTQSTSGASYEQYF. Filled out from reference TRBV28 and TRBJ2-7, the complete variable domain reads DVKVTQSSRYLVKRTGEKVFLECVQDMDHENMFWYRQDPGLGLRLIYFSYDVKMKEKGDIPEGYSVSREKKERFSLILESASTNQTSMYLCASTQSTSGASYEQYFGPGTRLTVT.

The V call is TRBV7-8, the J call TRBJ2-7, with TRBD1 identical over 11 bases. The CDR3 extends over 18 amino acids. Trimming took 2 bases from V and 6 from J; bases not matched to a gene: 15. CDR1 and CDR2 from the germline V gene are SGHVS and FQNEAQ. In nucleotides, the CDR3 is TGTGCCAGCAGCTTAAAAATAATCCTCCGGGACAGGGGGAGCGAGCAGTACTTC. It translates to CASSLKIILRDRGSEQYF.

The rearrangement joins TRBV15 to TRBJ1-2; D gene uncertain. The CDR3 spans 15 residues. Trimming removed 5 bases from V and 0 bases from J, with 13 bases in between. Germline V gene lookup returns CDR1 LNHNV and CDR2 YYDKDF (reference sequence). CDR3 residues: CATSPRGGTNYGYTF. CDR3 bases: TGTGCCACCAGCCCCCGTGGCGGCACTAACTATGGCTACACCTTC.

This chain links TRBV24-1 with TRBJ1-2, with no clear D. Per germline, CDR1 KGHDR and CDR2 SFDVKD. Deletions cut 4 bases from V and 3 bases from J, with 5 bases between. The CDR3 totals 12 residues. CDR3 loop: CATSEPDYGYTF. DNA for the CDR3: TGTGCCACCAGTGAACCAGACTATGGCTACACCTTC.

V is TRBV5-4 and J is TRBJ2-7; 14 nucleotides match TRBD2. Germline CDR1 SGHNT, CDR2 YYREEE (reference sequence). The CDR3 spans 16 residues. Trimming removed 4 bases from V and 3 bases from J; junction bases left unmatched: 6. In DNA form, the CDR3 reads TGTGCCAGCAGCGGGGGACTAGCGGGGGTTTACTACGAGCAGTACTTC. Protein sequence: CASSGGLAGVYYEQYF.